This T cell receptor (beta chain) was documented in a study of blood T cells in healthy people across ages. PCR was performed a second time for 7 to 11 cycles using a sample-barcoded 5' primer and a J-beta primer mix. Using its own MiXCR run on the 5' RACE reads, TCRdb lists one record per CDR3 protein. The data hold about 510,000 distinct CDR3 sequences, with about 28% observed a single time. The germline V gene encodes CDR1 SEHNR and CDR2 FQNEAQ (reference sequence). This CDR3 is 19 amino acids long. V lost 3 bases to trimming and J lost 0 bases; unmatched junction nucleotides: 16. The same sample was also used in a study of T cells of mothers and their children.

Sequences were obtained from blood. This chain joins TRBV7-9 and TRBJ2-7, with 8 bases fitting TRBD2. This sequence originates from a boy younger than 10 in good health. The CDR3 region has the DNA TGTGCCAGCAGCTTTTGGTATGGTAGCGGGAACGATTTCTCCTACGAGCAGTACTTC. Protein: CASSFWYGSGNDFSYEQYF.